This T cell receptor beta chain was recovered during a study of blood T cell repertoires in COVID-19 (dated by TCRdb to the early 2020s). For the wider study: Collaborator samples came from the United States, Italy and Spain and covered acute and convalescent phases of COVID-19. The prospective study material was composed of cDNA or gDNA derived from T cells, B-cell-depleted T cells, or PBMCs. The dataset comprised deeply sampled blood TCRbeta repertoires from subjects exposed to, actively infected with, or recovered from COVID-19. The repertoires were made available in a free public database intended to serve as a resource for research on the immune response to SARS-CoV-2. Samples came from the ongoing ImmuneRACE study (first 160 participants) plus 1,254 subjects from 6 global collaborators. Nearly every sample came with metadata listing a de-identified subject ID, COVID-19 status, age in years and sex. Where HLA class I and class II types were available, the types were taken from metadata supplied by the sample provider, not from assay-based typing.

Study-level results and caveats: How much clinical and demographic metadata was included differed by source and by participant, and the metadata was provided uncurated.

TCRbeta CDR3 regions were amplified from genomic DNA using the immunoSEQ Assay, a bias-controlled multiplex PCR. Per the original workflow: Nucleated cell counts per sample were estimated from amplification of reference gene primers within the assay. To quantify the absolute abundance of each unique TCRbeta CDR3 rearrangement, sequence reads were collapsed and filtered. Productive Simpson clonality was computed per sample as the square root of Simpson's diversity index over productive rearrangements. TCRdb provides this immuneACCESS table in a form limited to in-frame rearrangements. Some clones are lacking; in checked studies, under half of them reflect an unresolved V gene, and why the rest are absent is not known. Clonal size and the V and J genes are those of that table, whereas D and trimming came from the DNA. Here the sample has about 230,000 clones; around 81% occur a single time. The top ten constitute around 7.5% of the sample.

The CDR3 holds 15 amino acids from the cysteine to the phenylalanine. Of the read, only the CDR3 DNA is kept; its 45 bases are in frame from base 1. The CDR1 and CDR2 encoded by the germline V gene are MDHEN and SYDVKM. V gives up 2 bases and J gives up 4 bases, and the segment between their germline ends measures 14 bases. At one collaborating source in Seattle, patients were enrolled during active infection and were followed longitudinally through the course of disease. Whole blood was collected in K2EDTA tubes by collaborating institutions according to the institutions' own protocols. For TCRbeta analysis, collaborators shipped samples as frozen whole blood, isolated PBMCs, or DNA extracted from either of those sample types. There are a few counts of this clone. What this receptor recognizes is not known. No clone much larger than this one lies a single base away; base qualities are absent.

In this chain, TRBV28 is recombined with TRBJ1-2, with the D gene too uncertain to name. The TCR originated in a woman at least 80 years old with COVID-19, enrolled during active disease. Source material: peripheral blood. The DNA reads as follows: TGTGCCAGCAGTTTAGAACACCGCATCGCCTATGGCTACACCTTC. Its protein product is CASSLEHRIAYGYTF.